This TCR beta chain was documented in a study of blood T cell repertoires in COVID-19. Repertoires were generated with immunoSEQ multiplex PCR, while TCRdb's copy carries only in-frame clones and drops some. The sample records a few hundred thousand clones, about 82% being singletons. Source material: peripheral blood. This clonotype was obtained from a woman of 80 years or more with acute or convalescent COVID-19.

This CDR3 is CASSESGRAYGYTF. The CDR3, as DNA: TGCGCCAGCAGTGAGTCCGGCAGGGCCTATGGCTACACCTTC. This chain links TRBV10-1 with TRBJ1-2, with D perhaps matching TRBD1 (5 bases). With 0 bases removed from V and 4 bases from J, the gap between germline ends came to 9 bases. Germline V gives CDR1 WNHNN, CDR2 SYGVQD (reference sequence). This CDR3 is 14 amino acids long.